The source of this TCR beta chain is a study of neurological immune-mediated disorders. This clonotype was seen at least ten times. As yet, its antigen is unknown. The CDR3 length is 14 residues. V shed 5 bases and J 3 bases; nucleotides not matched to a gene: 6. Germline V gene lookup returns CDR1 SGHTA and CDR2 FQGNSA. Via MiXCR, TCRdb re-called the 5' RACE reads, giving one row per CDR3 protein. The sample holds roughly 62,000 distinct CDR3 sequences, 4.5% to 5.5% seen once. Study-wide results and limits: Private repertoires in all groups were suggested by the absence of shared CDR3 amino acid sequences among expanded clones across subjects. The greatest TCR clonal expansion occurred in HTLV-1-associated myelopathy and the least in multiple sclerosis, which fell below healthy controls. The authors found no clinical or MRI feature associated with the multiple sclerosis repertoire cluster.

The material sequenced was PBMCs. The source is a woman between 50 and 59 years old with multiple sclerosis. This chain joins TRBV7-2 and TRBJ1-2; TRBD1 aligns across 7 bases. The CDR3 DNA reads as TGTGCCAGCAGCGGCCGACAGGGAGACTATGGCTACACCTTC. The encoded protein is CASSGRQGDYGYTF.